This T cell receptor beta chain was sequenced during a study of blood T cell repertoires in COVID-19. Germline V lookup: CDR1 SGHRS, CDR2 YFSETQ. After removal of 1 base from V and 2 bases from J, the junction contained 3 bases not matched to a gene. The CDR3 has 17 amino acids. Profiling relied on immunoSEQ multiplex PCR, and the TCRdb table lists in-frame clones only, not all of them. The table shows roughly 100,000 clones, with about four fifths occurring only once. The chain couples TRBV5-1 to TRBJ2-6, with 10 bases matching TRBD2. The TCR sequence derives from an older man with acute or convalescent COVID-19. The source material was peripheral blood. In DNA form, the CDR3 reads TGCGCCAGCAGCTTGCCGGGACTAGCGACTGGGGCCAACGTCCTGACTTTC. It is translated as CASSLPGLATGANVLTF.